This T cell receptor beta chain was profiled in a study of cytomegalovirus exposure and HLA in healthy donors. The study's findings and limits: Using a false discovery rate of 0.05, a later analysis showed that roughly 16,000 TCR beta sequences were associated with HLA alleles. Cytomegalovirus-associated status was assigned to 164 TCR beta chains.

Donors in the study were healthy people who gave bone marrow. For this clone: Its antigen is unidentified.

The PCR made use of 60 Vbeta and 13 Jbeta primers. Clones were sequenced by immunoSEQ multiplex PCR, and TCRdb holds only the in-frame ones, with some missing. The profile shows approximately 85,000 clones, roughly 78% of them singletons. The receptor was isolated from a man aged 25-45 years in good health and CMV-seronegative. Sequenced material: PBMCs.

The CDR3 loop reads CSASGRGTQYF. Here the CDR3 DNA reads TGCAGTGCTAGCGGGAGAGGGACCCAGTACTTC. This chain uses TRBV20-1 with TRBJ2-5, with D perhaps matching TRBD2 (6 bases). The CDR3 totals 11 residues. Deletions cut 3 bases from V and 7 bases from J, with 9 bases between. Germline CDR1 reads DFQATT; CDR2 reads SNEGSKA (reference sequence).